A single sample is the source of the 6 T cell receptor beta chains below, sequenced in a study of control samples from healthy donors and cancer patients. Only in-frame clones appear in the TCRdb table, and some are missing; sequencing was by immunoSEQ multiplex PCR. This table has 170,000 or so clones, over 85% appearing once. Sequenced: blood. Receptors originate from a woman between 40 and 50 years old in good health.

The rearrangement uses TRBV5-1 and TRBJ1-4; 7 bases match TRBD1. Germline values: CDR1 SGHRS, CDR2 YFSETQ. V shed 4 bases and J 4 bases; nucleotides not matched to a gene: 7. The CDR3 is made up of 15 amino acids. CDR3 region: CASSPGTALNEKLFF. CDR3 sequence (DNA): TGCGCCAGCAGCCCCGGGACAGCCCTTAATGAAAAACTGTTTTTT.

The CDR3 DNA follows: TGTGCCAGCAGTTTAATCTTCGTTCGGGCGGGCAGGAACACTGAAGCTTTCTTT. Translation: CASSLIFVRAGRNTEAFF. This chain joins TRBV27 and TRBJ1-1; unclear D gene. Germline V gives CDR1 MNHEY, CDR2 SMNVEV (reference sequence). Trimming took off 2 bases at V and 1 base at J, with 20 bases between the two ends. The CDR3 covers 18 residues.

The genes are TRBV3-1 (or the pseudogene TRBV3-2) and TRBJ2-7, with 7 nucleotides matching TRBD2. The CDR3 spans 14 residues. Trimming took 3 bases from V and 2 from J; bases not matched to a gene: 4. Germline V CDR1 and CDR2: LGHDT, YNNKEL (reference sequence). The CDR3 loop is CASSHGGVPYEQYF. The CDR3 DNA is TGTGCCAGCAGCCATGGGGGGGTCCCCTACGAGCAGTACTTC.

The CDR3: CASSEIFAGGLETQYF. In DNA form, the CDR3 reads TGCGCCAGCAGTGAAATCTTTGCTGGGGGGTTGGAGACCCAGTACTTC. The chain links TRBV10-1 to TRBJ2-5, with a weak D call TRBD2 (6 bases). The V and J ends lost 3 bases and 5 bases respectively, with 19 bases between them. Germline-derived CDR1 and CDR2 are WNHNN and SYGVQD (reference sequence). This CDR3 comprises 16 residues.

The chain recombines TRBV30 with TRBJ1-1; the D is unclear. V lost 3 bases to trimming and J lost 5 bases, with 7 bases between them. CDR1 and CDR2 (germline): GTSNPN, SVGIG (reference sequence). The CDR3 extends over 11 amino acids. The CDR3 bases are TGTGCCTGGAGCCATGGGACTGAAGCTTTCTTT. Its protein is CAWSHGTEAFF.

The chain recombines TRBV5-6 with TRBJ2-7; no clear D gene. Germline V lookup: CDR1 SGHDT, CDR2 YYEEEE. This CDR3 is 14 amino acids long. Deletions cut 0 bases from V and 3 bases from J, with 10 bases between. CDR3 bases: TGTGCCAGCAGCTTGGGGCTTGGAAACTACGAGCAGTACTTC. Its protein is CASSLGLGNYEQYF.